This TCR beta chain emerged from a study of T cells in Graves' hyperthyroidism and ophthalmopathy. CDR1 is SQVTM and CDR2 is ANQGSEA in the germline V gene. The CDR3 is made up of 14 amino acids. Between the trimmed V and J ends, which lost 8 bases and 1 base, there was a span of 15 bases. Amplification of TCR beta CDR3 regions used RNA as the template. The HTBI set primed first-round TCR CDR3 RT-PCR. TCRdb fed the multiplex PCR reads into MiXCR, producing one record per CDR3 protein. The table shows 75,000 to 100,000 distinct CDR3 sequences, with under 65% occurring only once. Sequencing used blood. This clonotype was obtained from a woman aged 40 to 50 with Graves' hyperthyroidism. The J gene is TRBJ1-3, the V gene TRBV29-1; no firm D call. In DNA, the CDR3 is TGCAGCCCATTAGACCAGAGATCTGGAAACACCATATATTTT. Its translation is CSPLDQRSGNTIYF.